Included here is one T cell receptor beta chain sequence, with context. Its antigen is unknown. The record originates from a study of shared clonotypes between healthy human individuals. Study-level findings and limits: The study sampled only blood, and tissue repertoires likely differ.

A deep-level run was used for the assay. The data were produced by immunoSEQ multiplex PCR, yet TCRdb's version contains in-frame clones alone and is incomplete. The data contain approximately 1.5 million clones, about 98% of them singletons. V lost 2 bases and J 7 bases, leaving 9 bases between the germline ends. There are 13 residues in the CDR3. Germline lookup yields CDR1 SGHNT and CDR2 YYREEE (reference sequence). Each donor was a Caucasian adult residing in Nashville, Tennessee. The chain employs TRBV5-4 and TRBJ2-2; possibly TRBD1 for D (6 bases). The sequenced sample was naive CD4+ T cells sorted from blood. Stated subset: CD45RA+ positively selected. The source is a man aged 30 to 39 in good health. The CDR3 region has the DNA TGTGCCAGCAGCTTAAGGGGGATCGGGGAGCTGTTTTTT. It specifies CASSLRGIGELFF.